These 12 T cell receptor beta chains came from one sample sequenced in a study of cytomegalovirus exposure and HLA in healthy donors. Researchers ran the PCR with 60 Vbeta and 13 Jbeta primers. Assay: immunoSEQ multiplex PCR; the TCRdb copy retains only in-frame clones and omits some. The repertoire consists of approximately 150,000 clones, with roughly 75% occurring once and the leading ten covering over 4.5%. Material: PBMCs. These receptors were collected from a male donor in good health and CMV-seronegative.

This chain uses TRBV5-1 with TRBJ2-1; 10 positions agree with TRBD2. Germline CDR1 SGHRS, CDR2 YFSETQ. The CDR3 runs to 15 residues. V gave up 2 bases and J gave up 4 bases; unmatched junction bases: 3. This chain's CDR3 is CASSLAGGGYNEQFF. The CDR3 coding sequence is TGCGCCAGCAGCTTAGCGGGAGGGGGGTACAATGAGCAGTTCTTC.

This clone was detected a few times. The CDR3 spells CASHGHQVRGEKLFF. CDR3 sequence (DNA): TGTGCCAGCCACGGACACCAAGTTCGAGGTGAAAAACTGTTTTTT. This rearrangement joins TRBV6-1 to TRBJ1-4, with a tentative D call TRBD1 (5 bases). Germline V gene data show CDR1 as MNHNS and CDR2 as SASEGT. Trimming stripped 8 bases from V and 7 bases from J, with 20 bases between. This CDR3 spans 15 amino acids.

The chain links TRBV6-5 to TRBJ2-7; a possible D gene is TRBD1 (6 bases). The germline CDR1 and CDR2 sequences are MNHEY and SVGAGI. The germline V and J ends were trimmed by 0 bases and 4 bases, with 10 bases remaining between them. The CDR3 has 14 residues. CDR3 nucleotides: TGTGCCAGCAGTTACTCAGGGACAAGTTACGAGCAGTACTTC. Amino acids: CASSYSGTSYEQYF.

The genes are TRBV2 and TRBJ2-5; perhaps D is TRBD1 or TRBD2 (6 bases each). Per germline, CDR1 SNHLY and CDR2 FYNNEI. V was pared by 7 bases and J by 5 bases, with 14 bases between. This CDR3 is 13 amino acids long. The DNA of the CDR3 is TGTGCCAGCAATGAGGGGGGAAGGGAGACCCAGTACTTC. It specifies CASNEGGRETQYF.

The chain has TRBV7-2 and TRBJ2-1; D is uncertain. The CDR3 extends over 12 amino acids. V dropped 2 bases and J dropped 6 bases, with 5 bases sitting between them. CDR1 is SGHTA and CDR2 is FQGNSA in the germline V gene. CDR3 in DNA: TGTGCCAGCAGCTTAATGGCCAATGAGCAGTTCTTC. Residues: CASSLMANEQFF.

For this clone: Other nucleotide sequences from this sample produce the same CDR3. J is TRBJ2-1 and V is TRBV4-1; 7 nucleotides agree with TRBD2. J lost 3 bases, V lost 1 base, and 3 bases had no gene match. CDR1 and CDR2 (germline): MGHRA, YSYEKL. CDR3 length: 15 amino acids. This CDR3 reads CASSQAGTNYNEQFF. The DNA of the CDR3 is TGCGCCAGCAGCCAAGCCGGGACTAACTACAATGAGCAGTTCTTC.

A few counts support this clone. The chain uses TRBV19 and TRBJ1-3; D remains unclear. The germline V gene has CDR1 LNHDA and CDR2 SQIVND (reference sequence). The CDR3 runs 14 residues. Trimming shortened V by 4 bases and J by 0 bases, and 7 bases separated the two germline ends. CDR3 sequence reads: CASSKPVSGNTIYF. CDR3 bases: TGTGCCAGTAGTAAGCCTGTCTCTGGAAACACCATATATTTT.

As for this clone: The conserved final phenylalanine or tryptophan is absent from the CDR3, which likely points to a read error. This chain uses TRBV7-8 with TRBJ1-2; D gene uncertain. CDR1 and CDR2 from the germline V gene are SGHVS and FQNEAQ. This CDR3 region has 13 residues. V dropped 0 bases and J dropped 8 bases, with 10 bases sitting between them. The CDR3, as DNA: TGTGCCAGCAGCTTAGCGTTTCTGGGAGGCTACACCCTC. Its protein product is CASSLAFLGGYTL.

In its sample, this clone was seen once. The chain employs TRBV6-4 and TRBJ1-2, with a possible D match to TRBD1 (5 bases). CDR3 length: 13 amino acids. Germline lookup yields CDR1 MRHNA and CDR2 SNTAGT. The ends were cut back, 3 bases at V and 4 bases at J, with 9 bases in the middle. The DNA of the CDR3 is TGTGCCAGCAGTGAGGACACCCGCTATGGCTACACCTTC. Encoded protein: CASSEDTRYGYTF.

This chain uses TRBV7-2 with TRBJ1-5; 7 nucleotides match TRBD1. J gave up 1 base and V 3 bases, and 3 bases lay outside the gene matches. The CDR3 consists of 15 residues. Germline-derived CDR1 and CDR2 are SGHTA and FQGNSA. CDR3 coding DNA: TGTGCCAGCAGCTTGGCGACAGGGAGCAATCAGCCCCAGCATTTT. It translates to CASSLATGSNQPQHF.

This clone turned up a few times. A read error may account for a junction end that differs from germline. The rearrangement joins TRBV9 to TRBJ2-7; tentatively, D is TRBD1 (6 bases). Germline CDR1 and CDR2: SGDLS and YYNGEE. The CDR3 is 14 amino acids. CDR3: CASSVVGGSNEQYF. The CDR3 bases are TGTGCCAGCAGCGTAGTTGGGGGCTCCAACGAGCAGTACTTC. Based on the CDR3 plus reference TRBV9 and TRBJ2-7, the full variable domain is DSGVTQTPKHLITATGQRVTLRCSPRSGDLSVYWYQQSLDQGLQFLIQYYNGEERAKGNILERFSAQQFPDLHSELNLSSLELGDSALYFCASSVVGGSNEQYFGPGTRLTVT.

This clone was picked up a small number of times. V and J are TRBV29-1 and TRBJ1-1; TRBD1 is a possible D gene (5 bases). The germline CDR1 and CDR2 sequences are SQVTM and ANQGSEA. The CDR3 spans 14 residues. The V end was cut by 3 bases, the J end by 1 base, with 12 bases between. CDR3 coding DNA: TGCAGCGTTGAGCCCCGGGGGGAGAACACTGAAGCTTTCTTT. This sequence encodes CSVEPRGENTEAFF.